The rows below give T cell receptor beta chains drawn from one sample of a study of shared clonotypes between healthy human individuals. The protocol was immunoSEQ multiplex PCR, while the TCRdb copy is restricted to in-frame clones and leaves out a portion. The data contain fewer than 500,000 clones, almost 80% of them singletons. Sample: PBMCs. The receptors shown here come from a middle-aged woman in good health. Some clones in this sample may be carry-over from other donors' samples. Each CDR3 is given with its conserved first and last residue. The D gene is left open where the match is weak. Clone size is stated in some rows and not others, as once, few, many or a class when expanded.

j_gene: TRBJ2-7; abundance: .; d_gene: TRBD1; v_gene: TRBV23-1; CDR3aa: CASSDRGVVEQYF; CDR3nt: TGCGCCAGCAGCGACAGGGGAGTCGTCGAGCAGTACTTC
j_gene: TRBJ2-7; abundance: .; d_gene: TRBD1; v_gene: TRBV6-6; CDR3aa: CASSYSSGTGGYEQYF; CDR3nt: TGTGCCAGCAGTTACTCCTCCGGGACAGGGGGCTACGAGCAGTACTTC
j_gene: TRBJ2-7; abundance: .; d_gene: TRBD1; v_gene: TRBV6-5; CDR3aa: CASTSGGIYEQYF; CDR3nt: TGTGCCAGCACCTCAGGGGGAATCTACGAGCAGTACTTC
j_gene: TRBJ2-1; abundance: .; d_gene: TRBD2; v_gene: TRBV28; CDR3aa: CASSSLAGPSYNEQFF; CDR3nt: TGTGCCAGCAGTTCTTTAGCGGGACCCTCCTACAATGAGCAGTTCTTC
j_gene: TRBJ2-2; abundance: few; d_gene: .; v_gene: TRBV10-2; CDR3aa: CASSESAGSGTGELFF; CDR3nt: TGCGCCAGCAGTGAGTCGGCAGGGTCTGGTACCGGGGAGCTGTTTTTT
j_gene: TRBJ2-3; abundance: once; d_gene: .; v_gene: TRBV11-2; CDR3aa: CASSLDLAVSTDTQYF; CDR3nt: TGTGCCAGCAGCTTAGATCTGGCGGTTAGCACAGATACGCAGTATTTT
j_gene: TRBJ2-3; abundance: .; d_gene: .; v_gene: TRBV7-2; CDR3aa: CASSLGLPPQYF; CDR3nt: TGTGCCAGCAGCTTGGGGCTACCACCGCAGTATTTT
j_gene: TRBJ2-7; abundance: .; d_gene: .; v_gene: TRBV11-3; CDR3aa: CASSLVGNDYEQYF; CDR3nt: TGTGCCAGCAGCTTAGTAGGGAACGACTACGAGCAGTACTTC
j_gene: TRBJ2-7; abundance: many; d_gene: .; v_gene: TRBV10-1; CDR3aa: CASSESGGGFGEQYF; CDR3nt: TGCGCCAGCAGTGAGTCGGGCGGGGGCTTCGGTGAGCAGTACTTC
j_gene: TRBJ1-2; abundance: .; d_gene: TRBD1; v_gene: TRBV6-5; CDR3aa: CASSWDSLDGYTF; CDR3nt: TGTGCCAGCAGTTGGGACAGCTTAGATGGCTACACCTTC
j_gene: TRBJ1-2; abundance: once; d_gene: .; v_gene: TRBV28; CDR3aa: CASRGQPNYGYTF; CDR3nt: TGTGCCAGCAGGGGTCAGCCAAACTATGGCTACACCTTC
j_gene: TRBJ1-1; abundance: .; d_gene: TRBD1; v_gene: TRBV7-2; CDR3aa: CASSFNHRGFAEAFF; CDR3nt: TGTGCCAGCAGCTTTAATCACAGGGGATTTGCTGAAGCTTTCTTT
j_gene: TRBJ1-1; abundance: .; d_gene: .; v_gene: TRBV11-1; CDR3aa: CASSLAVRKNTEAFF; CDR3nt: TGTGCCAGCAGCTTAGCGGTCAGGAAGAACACTGAAGCTTTCTTT
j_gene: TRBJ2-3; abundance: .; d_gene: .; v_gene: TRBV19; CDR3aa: CATSVGGREDTQYF; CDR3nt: TGTGCCACGAGTGTAGGGGGGCGCGAAGATACGCAGTATTTT
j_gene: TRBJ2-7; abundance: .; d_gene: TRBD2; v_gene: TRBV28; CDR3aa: CASSPGTSGRLSSYEQYF; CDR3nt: TGTGCCAGCAGCCCTGGGACTAGCGGGAGGCTTAGCTCCTACGAGCAGTACTTC
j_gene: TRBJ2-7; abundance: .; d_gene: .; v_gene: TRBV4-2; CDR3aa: CASGQGEGEYAEQYF; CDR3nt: TGTGCCAGCGGCCAAGGGGAAGGGGAATACGCCGAGCAGTACTTC
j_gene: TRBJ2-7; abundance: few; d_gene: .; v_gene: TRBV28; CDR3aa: CASSPTHAAPHEQYF; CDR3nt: TGTGCCAGCAGTCCCACCCACGCGGCACCCCACGAGCAGTACTTC
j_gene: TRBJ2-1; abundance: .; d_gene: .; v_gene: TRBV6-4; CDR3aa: CASSSVAYNEQFF; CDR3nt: TGTGCCAGCAGTTCCGTTGCCTACAATGAGCAGTTCTTC
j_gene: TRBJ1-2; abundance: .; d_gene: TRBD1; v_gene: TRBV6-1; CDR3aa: CASSVRGGQYYGYTF; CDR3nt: TGTGCCAGCAGTGTTAGAGGGGGCCAATACTATGGCTACACCTTC
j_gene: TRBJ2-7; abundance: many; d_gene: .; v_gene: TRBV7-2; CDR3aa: CASSLLAGASYEQYF; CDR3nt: TGTGCCAGCAGCTTACTCGCGGGCGCGTCCTACGAGCAGTACTTC
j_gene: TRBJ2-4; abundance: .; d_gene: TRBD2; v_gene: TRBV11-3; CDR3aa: CASSFRGLAGAFAKNIQYF; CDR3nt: TGTGCCAGCAGCTTCCGCGGACTAGCGGGAGCGTTCGCCAAAAACATTCAGTACTTC
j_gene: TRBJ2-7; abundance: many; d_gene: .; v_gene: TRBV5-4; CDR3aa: CASSLMGHRYEQYF; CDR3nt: TGTGCCAGCAGCTTGATGGGACATCGCTACGAGCAGTACTTC
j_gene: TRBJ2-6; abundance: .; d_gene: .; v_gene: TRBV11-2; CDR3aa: CASSSRGLSGANVLTF; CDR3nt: TGTGCCAGCAGCTCGAGGGGCCTCTCTGGGGCCAACGTCCTGACTTTC
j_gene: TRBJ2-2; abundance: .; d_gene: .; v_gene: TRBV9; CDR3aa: CASSVVGGGTGELFF; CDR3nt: TGTGCCAGCAGCGTAGTTGGTGGGGGCACCGGGGAGCTGTTTTTT
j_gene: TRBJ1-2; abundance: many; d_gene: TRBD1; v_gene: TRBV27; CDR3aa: CASSPLGQGASGYTF; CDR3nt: TGTGCCAGCAGTCCTTTAGGACAGGGGGCGTCTGGCTACACCTTC
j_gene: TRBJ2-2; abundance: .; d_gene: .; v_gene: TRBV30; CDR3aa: CAWRGQLDTGELFF; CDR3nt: TGTGCCTGGAGAGGACAGTTAGACACCGGGGAGCTGTTTTTT
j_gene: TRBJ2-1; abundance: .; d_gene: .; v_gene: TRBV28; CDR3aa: CASTSRTEYNEQFF; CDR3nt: TGTGCCAGCACCTCCCGGACAGAATACAATGAGCAGTTCTTC
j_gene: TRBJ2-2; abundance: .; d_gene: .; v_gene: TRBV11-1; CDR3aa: CASSLTATGELFF; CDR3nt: TGTGCCAGCAGCTTGACAGCCACCGGGGAGCTGTTTTTT
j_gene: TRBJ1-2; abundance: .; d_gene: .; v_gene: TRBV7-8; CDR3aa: CASSLSTGNPNGYTF; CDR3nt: TGTGCCAGCAGCCTATCGACAGGCAACCCGAATGGCTACACCTTC